The 23 T cell receptor beta chains listed next were all sequenced from one sample in a study of shared clonotypes between healthy human individuals. The table came from immunoSEQ multiplex PCR; TCRdb's copy has only in-frame clones and leaves some out. The sample lists around 580,000 clones, 95% to 98% occurring once. Naive CD8 cells lacked CD45RO, underwent positive selection for CCR7 and left out terminally differentiated effector memory CD45RA+ cells. Input material: naive CD8+ T cells sorted from blood. These receptor sequences come from a man aged 30 to 45 in good health.

This sequence joins TRBV7-9 and TRBJ2-1; TRBD2 agrees at 11 bases. Germline V lookup: CDR1 SEHNR, CDR2 FQNEAQ (reference sequence). CDR3 length equals 15 residues. Trimming removed 5 bases from V and 7 bases from J; junction bases left unmatched: 7. The DNA for the CDR3 is TGTGCCAGCAGCGAAACTAGCGGGAGAGTAAATGAGCAGTTCTTC. It translates to CASSETSGRVNEQFF.

The CDR3 region has the DNA TGTGCCACCAGGGACGTCCGGGCCAAGAACACTGAAGCTTTCTTT. This codes for CATRDVRAKNTEAFF. This chain uses TRBV15 with TRBJ1-1; unclear D gene. Germline assignment: CDR1 LNHNV and CDR2 YYDKDF (reference sequence). Trimming left V 6 bases short and J 1 base short, with 15 bases between. The CDR3 is made up of 15 amino acids.

CDR3 loop: CASSSTGSNEKLFF. The CDR3 nucleotides are TGTGCCAGCAGCTCGACAGGGTCTAATGAAAAACTGTTTTTT. The V gene is TRBV7-9, the J gene TRBJ1-4, with TRBD1 matching 7 bases. Germline V CDR1 and CDR2: SEHNR, FQNEAQ (reference sequence). With V trimmed by 4 bases and J by 3 bases, 2 bases remained unmatched. The CDR3 loop spans 14 amino acids.

The genes are TRBV10-2 and TRBJ1-2; TRBD1 aligns across 7 bases. There are 16 residues in the CDR3. J lost 3 bases, V lost 8 bases, and 15 bases had no gene match. Germline CDR1 and CDR2: WSHSY and SAAADI. The CDR3 bases are TGCGCCAGCCTTAGGGGCAGGGGGAAGGAGGACTATGGCTACACCTTC. It translates to CASLRGRGKEDYGYTF.

V usage is TRBV7-9 and J usage is TRBJ2-1; 10 nucleotides agree with TRBD2. The germline V gene has CDR1 SEHNR and CDR2 FQNEAQ (reference sequence). The CDR3 contains 15 residues. The J segment lost 9 bases and the V segment lost 4 bases, leaving 9 bases of the junction unmatched. CDR3 DNA sequence: TGTGCCAGCAGCTCATTAGCGGGAGGAGCGGGTGAGCAGTTCTTC. Its translation is CASSSLAGGAGEQFF.

This clone showed up just once. V gene TRBV27 combines with J gene TRBJ2-3; possible D gene TRBD2, 5 bases. Germline CDR1 reads MNHEY; CDR2 reads SMNVEV (reference sequence). The germline V and J ends were trimmed by 1 base and 1 base, with 15 bases remaining between them. The CDR3 contains 17 residues. CDR3 amino acids: CASSLYTGAGGTDTQYF. In DNA form, the CDR3 reads TGTGCCAGCAGTTTATATACTGGAGCCGGGGGCACAGATACGCAGTATTTT.

The V gene is TRBV27, the J gene TRBJ1-4; D is perhaps TRBD1 (5 bases). This CDR3 region has 15 residues. Trimming left V 2 bases short and J 5 bases short, with 12 bases between. Per germline, CDR1 MNHEY and CDR2 SMNVEV (reference sequence). The CDR3: CASSLLREANEKLFF. In DNA, the CDR3 is TGTGCCAGCAGTTTACTCAGGGAGGCGAATGAAAAACTGTTTTTT.

The chain is built from TRBV10-2 and TRBJ2-3, with D possibly TRBD1 on 5 matching bases. CDR3 length: 14 amino acids. Trimming took off 4 bases at V and 0 bases at J, with 8 bases between the two ends. CDR1 and CDR2 from the germline V gene are WSHSY and SAAADI. CDR3 sequence reads: CASSADTSTDTQYF. The CDR3 coding sequence is TGCGCCAGCAGTGCGGACACTAGCACAGATACGCAGTATTTT.

The chain links TRBV2 to TRBJ2-1; 8 positions agree with TRBD2. This CDR3 comprises 13 residues. The germline CDR1 and CDR2 sequences are SNHLY and FYNNEI. V lost 5 bases to trimming and J lost 5 bases; unmatched junction nucleotides: 2. CDR3: CASSRLANNEQFF. In DNA, the CDR3 is TGTGCCAGCAGTAGACTAGCGAACAATGAGCAGTTCTTC.

This clone was seen a single time. This chain uses TRBV5-4 with TRBJ1-5, with D uncertain. Germline V gene lookup returns CDR1 SGHNT and CDR2 YYREEE (reference sequence). The CDR3 length is 15 residues. V was shortened by 4 bases and J by 3 bases, with 14 bases between the two germline ends. This chain's CDR3 is CASSPQPQPNQPQHF. The CDR3 DNA reads TGTGCCAGCAGCCCCCAGCCGCAGCCCAATCAGCCCCAGCATTTT.

The chain has TRBV7-3 and TRBJ2-7; no clear D gene. In germline, CDR1 is SGHTA, CDR2 FQGTGA. The CDR3 loop spans 14 amino acids. Trimming removed 5 bases at V and 2 bases at J, with 13 bases between. This chain's CDR3 is CASSAFPGPYEQYF. The CDR3 nucleotides are TGTGCCAGCAGCGCCTTTCCCGGCCCCTACGAGCAGTACTTC. Together with reference TRBV7-3 and TRBJ2-7, the CDR3 gives the full variable domain: GAGVSQTPSNKVTEKGKYVELRCDPISGHTALYWYRQSLGQGPEFLIYFQGTGAADDSGLPNDRFFAVRPEGSVSTLKIQRTERGDSAVYLCASSAFPGPYEQYFGPGTRLTVT.

The rearrangement links TRBV10-2 to TRBJ2-1, with D hard to call. V was clipped by 3 bases and J by 4 bases, with 10 bases between them. The CDR3 is made up of 14 amino acids. Germline V gene sequence: CDR1 WSHSY, CDR2 SAAADI. The CDR3 here is CASSETSGYNEQFF. The CDR3 coding sequence is TGCGCCAGCAGTGAAACCAGTGGATACAATGAGCAGTTCTTC.

The rearrangement uses TRBV27 and TRBJ2-1; 12 nucleotides match TRBD2. Germline V gene sequence: CDR1 MNHEY, CDR2 SMNVEV (reference sequence). Losses at the gene ends were 5 bases for V and 4 bases for J; bases not matched to a gene: 9. The CDR3 spans 17 residues. The CDR3 coding sequence is TGTGCCAGCAGTCTGACTAGCGGGAGAGCCCCGTACAATGAGCAGTTCTTC. Translated: CASSLTSGRAPYNEQFF.

This chain links TRBV7-9 with TRBJ1-1; D gene unclear. Germline V gives CDR1 SEHNR, CDR2 FQNEAQ (reference sequence). The length of the CDR3 is 13 residues. V was clipped by 5 bases and J by 1 base, with 8 bases between them. The CDR3 reads CASSPPSNTEAFF. The CDR3 DNA follows: TGTGCCAGCAGCCCCCCTTCGAACACTGAAGCTTTCTTT.

The chain carries TRBV4-1 and TRBJ2-1; D not resolved. Trimming shortened V by 2 bases and J by 2 bases, and 7 bases separated the two germline ends. Looked up from germline, CDR1 is MGHRA and CDR2 is YSYEKL. The CDR3 loop spans 14 amino acids. The CDR3 nucleotides read TGCGCCAGCAGCCAATCCATCCCCTACAATGAGCAGTTCTTC. As protein: CASSQSIPYNEQFF.

This clone appeared a single time. The chain employs TRBV30 and TRBJ2-1; D could derive from TRBD1 or TRBD2 (5 bases each). Trimming shortened V by 3 bases and J by 2 bases, and 20 bases separated the two germline ends. From germline, CDR1 is GTSNPN and CDR2 SVGIG (reference sequence). The CDR3 sequence is 17 residues long. The CDR3 reads CAWSGVLGLTPYNEQFF. The DNA for the CDR3 is TGTGCCTGGAGCGGGGTCTTGGGGCTAACCCCCTACAATGAGCAGTTCTTC.

The J gene is TRBJ2-7, the V gene TRBV11-1, with D possibly being TRBD1 or TRBD2 (5 bases each). This CDR3 is 14 amino acids long. V was pared by 2 bases and J by 1 base, with 9 bases between. CDR1 is SGHAT, CDR2 FQDESV, per germline (reference sequence). The CDR3 DNA reads as TGTGCCAGCAGCTTAAGAGGGGCGTCCTACGAGCAGTACTTC. Translated: CASSLRGASYEQYF.

The chain combines TRBV19 with TRBJ1-2; 8 bases line up with TRBD1. CDR3 length: 14 amino acids. Per the germline V gene, CDR1 is LNHDA and CDR2 is SQIVND (reference sequence). V gave up 4 bases and J gave up 8 bases; unmatched junction bases: 9. The CDR3 sequence is CASSRNQGADGYTF. As DNA, the CDR3 is TGTGCCAGTAGTAGAAACCAGGGGGCTGACGGCTACACCTTC.

The V and J genes are TRBV7-9 and TRBJ2-1; a weak D match, TRBD2 (6 bases). The V and J ends lost 3 bases and 9 bases respectively, with 18 bases between them. This CDR3 spans 15 amino acids. Germline loops: CDR1 SEHNR, CDR2 FQNEAQ (reference sequence). The CDR3 is CASSFLGGLGGEQFF. For the CDR3, the DNA is TGTGCCAGCAGCTTCCTCGGAGGGCTTGGCGGTGAGCAGTTCTTC.

The V and J genes are TRBV5-5 and TRBJ2-1, with 9 positions matching TRBD2. The CDR3 length is 16 residues. V was pared by 4 bases and J by 9 bases, with 14 bases of the junction left unmatched. In germline, CDR1 is SGHKS, CDR2 YYEKEE (reference sequence). The CDR3: CASSGTLAGGSREQFF. The CDR3 DNA sequence: TGTGCCAGCAGCGGGACCTTGGCGGGAGGGTCGCGTGAGCAGTTCTTC.

The V and J genes are TRBV13 and TRBJ2-1; D unresolved. Germline assignment: CDR1 PRHDT and CDR2 FYEKMQ (reference sequence). Trimming pared 5 bases from V and 3 bases from J, leaving 8 bases between. The CDR3 sequence is 13 residues long. CDR3 residues: CASSLVDYNEQFF. CDR3 nucleotides: TGTGCCAGCAGCCTGGTGGACTACAATGAGCAGTTCTTC.

The chain couples TRBV13 to TRBJ2-7; 9 nucleotides line up with TRBD2. This CDR3 contains 16 residues. Germline CDR1 PRHDT, CDR2 FYEKMQ (reference sequence). The V gene end was trimmed by 4 bases and the J gene end by 0 bases; junction bases not matched to a gene: 7. The CDR3 sequence is CASSSSSGASSYEQYF. The CDR3 coding sequence is TGTGCCAGCAGCTCCTCTAGCGGGGCGAGCTCCTACGAGCAGTACTTC.

This clone has only one observation. The genes are TRBV27 and TRBJ2-1; TRBD1 is a possible D gene (5 bases). The CDR3 has 13 amino acids. CDR1 and CDR2 (germline): MNHEY, SMNVEV (reference sequence). V was cut by 5 bases and J by 8 bases, with 13 bases left in between. The CDR3 loop is CASSLYPGHEQFF. The CDR3 DNA reads as TGTGCCAGCAGTCTCTACCCAGGGCATGAGCAGTTCTTC.